This TCR beta chain was sequenced during a study of early T cells in non-severe SARS-CoV-2 infection. Study context: Unsorted whole blood bulk RNA was sequenced, with unpaired chains.

TCRdb redid the calling of the 5' RACE reads with MiXCR, one entry per CDR3 protein. The sample has over 90,000 distinct CDR3 sequences, 10% to 15% seen once. The V end lost 4 bases, the J end lost 5 bases, and 17 bases lay between the germline ends. CDR1 MDHEN and CDR2 SYDVKM come from the germline V gene. There are 15 residues in the CDR3. The V and J genes are TRBV28 and TRBJ1-1; D call uncertain. The sample taken for sequencing was whole blood. The TCR originated in an adult who was a healthcare worker with PCR-confirmed SARS-CoV-2 infection or an uninfected control (not recorded which). The chain's CDR3 is CASSSLDGVRTEAFF. CDR3 DNA sequence: TGTGCCAGCAGTTCTCTGGACGGGGTGAGGACTGAAGCTTTCTTT.